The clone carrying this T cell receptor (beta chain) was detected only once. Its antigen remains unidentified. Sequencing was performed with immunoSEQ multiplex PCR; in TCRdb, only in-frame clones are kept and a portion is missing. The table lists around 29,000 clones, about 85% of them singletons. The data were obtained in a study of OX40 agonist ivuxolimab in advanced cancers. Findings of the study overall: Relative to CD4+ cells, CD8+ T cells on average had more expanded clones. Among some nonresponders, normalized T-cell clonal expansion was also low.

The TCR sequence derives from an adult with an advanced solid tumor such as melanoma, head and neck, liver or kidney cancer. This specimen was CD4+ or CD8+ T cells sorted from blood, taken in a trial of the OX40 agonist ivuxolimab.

This CDR3 reads CASTTPWYF. The CDR3 DNA sequence: TGTGCCAGCACCACCCCGTGGTACTTC. V gene TRBV6-5 combines with J gene TRBJ2-7; D is unresolved. The V gene lost 7 bases and the J gene lost 12 bases, with 10 bases spanning the gap. The CDR3 loop spans 9 amino acids. Germline CDR1 MNHEY, CDR2 SVGAGI.